The 25 T cell receptor beta chains in this list originate from one sample, sequenced in a study of T-cell memory formation after mild COVID-19. MiXCR, applied by TCRdb to the 5' RACE reads, yields one record per CDR3 protein. Of under 450,000 distinct CDR3 sequences in the sample, about 20% were seen once. Sequencing was done on a sample of PBMCs or a T cell subset sorted from them (not recorded which). The receptors originated from a man aged 18 to 30 who had mild COVID-19 (a few samples of this study predate the infection). Cell type and time point are not known.

The chain carries TRBV28 and TRBJ2-7; TRBD2 might be the D (7 bases). The CDR3 runs 13 residues. The V and J ends lost 8 bases and 4 bases respectively, with 15 bases between them. Germline CDR1 and CDR2: MDHEN and SYDVKM. CDR3 in DNA: TGTGCCAGCGCCCCGGGGGGCCCATACGAGCAGTACGTC. Amino acids: CASAPGGPYEQYV.

This clonotype has just a few counts. The chain links TRBV11-1 to TRBJ2-5; maybe TRBD2 (7 bases). The CDR3 is 15 amino acids. Trimming cost V 3 bases and J 4 bases, with 15 bases left between them. Germline loops: CDR1 SGHAT, CDR2 FQDESV (reference sequence). The CDR3 loop reads CASSLGGQRGETQYF. As DNA, the CDR3 is TGTGCCAGCAGCTTGGGAGGACAGCGGGGAGAGACCCAGTACTTC.

This clonotype was detected only once. The chain links TRBV7-2 to TRBJ1-3; the D is unclear. Trimming cost V 5 bases and J 6 bases, with 14 bases left between them. Germline CDR1 and CDR2: SGHTA and FQGNSA. The CDR3 contains 14 residues. The CDR3 region is CASSLNPRPNTIYF. In DNA form, the CDR3 reads TGTGCCAGCAGCCTCAATCCGAGACCAAACACCATATATTTT.

This rearrangement joins TRBV20-1 to TRBJ2-7, with D maybe TRBD2 (5 bases). CDR3 length: 15 amino acids. The V and J ends lost 5 bases and 3 bases respectively, with 20 bases between them. Germline V gene data show CDR1 as DFQATT and CDR2 as SNEGSKA (reference sequence). In DNA, the CDR3 is TGCAGTGCTCGTTACCTAAGGCGGGTCCGCTACGAGCAGTACGTC. Its protein product is CSARYLRRVRYEQYV.

The chain employs TRBV6-2 or TRBV6-3 and TRBJ2-3; 10 nucleotides agree with TRBD2. Germline V lookup: CDR1 MNHEY, CDR2 SVGEGT. V shed 4 bases and J 3 bases; nucleotides not matched to a gene: 7. The length of the CDR3 is 16 residues. The CDR3 nucleotides read TGTGCCAGCAGTTCCCCCACTAGCGGGGTTACAGATACGCAGTATTTT. Translating it yields CASSSPTSGVTDTQYF.

This clonotype was counted a few times. This sequence joins TRBV5-1 and TRBJ1-1, with TRBD1 identical over 7 bases. The trim removed 7 bases at V and 1 base at J, leaving 7 bases unmatched. The CDR3 runs to 14 residues. CDR1 SGHRS and CDR2 YFSETQ come from the germline V gene. CDR3 amino acids: CASRRQGSNTEAFF. DNA for the CDR3: TGCGCCAGCCGCCGACAGGGCTCGAACACTGAAGCTTTCTTT. The full variable domain, its missing parts supplied by reference TRBV5-1 and TRBJ1-1, is KAGVTQTPRYLIKTRGQQVTLSCSPISGHRSVSWYQQTPGQGLQFLFEYFSETQRNKGNFPGRFSGRQFSNSRSEMNVSTLELGDSALYLCASRRQGSNTEAFFGQGTRLTVV.

The table lists this clonotype with a few counts. The V call is TRBV5-1, the J call TRBJ1-2; 7 bases fit TRBD1. The ends lost 1 base at V and 9 bases at J; junction bases unmatched: 9. CDR1 SGHRS and CDR2 YFSETQ come from the germline V gene. The CDR3 totals 14 residues. The CDR3 nucleotides read TGCGCCAGCAGCTTGACCACAGGGGACCAACGCTACACCTTC. Translating it yields CASSLTTGDQRYTF.

In this sample, this clonotype turned up a few times. The V gene is TRBV3-1, the J gene TRBJ1-5, with 7 bases that match TRBD1. Germline V gene lookup returns CDR1 LGHDT and CDR2 YNNKEL (reference sequence). Trimming took 3 bases from V and 10 from J; bases not matched to a gene: 9. The CDR3 runs to 14 residues. CDR3 in amino acids: CASSQDRTGGPQHF. As DNA, the CDR3 is TGTGCCAGCAGCCAGGACAGGACGGGAGGACCCCAGCATTTT.

The V gene is TRBV5-6, the J gene TRBJ2-2, with 7 positions matching TRBD1. Trimming cost V 4 bases and J 4 bases; bases outside gene matches: 10. Germline V gene lookup returns CDR1 SGHDT and CDR2 YYEEEE. The CDR3 totals 16 residues. The CDR3 sequence: CASSLPTGFGTGELFF. The CDR3 nucleotides are TGTGCCAGCAGCCTACCGACAGGGTTCGGCACCGGGGAGCTGTTTTTT. The full variable domain, with the rest looked up from reference TRBV5-6 and TRBJ2-2, is DAGVTQSPTHLIKTRGQQVTLRCSPKSGHDTVSWYQQALGQGPQFIFQYYEEEERQRGNFPDRFSGHQFPNYSSELNVNALLLGDSALYLCASSLPTGFGTGELFFGEGSRLTVL.

This clonotype was seen at least ten times. The genes are TRBV29-1 and TRBJ2-1; D may correspond to TRBD1 or TRBD2 (5 bases each). V was pared by 7 bases and J by 1 base, with 14 bases between. Germline CDR1 and CDR2: SQVTM and ANQGSEA. This CDR3 is 14 amino acids long. The CDR3 here is CSGTGTPSYNEQFF. As DNA, the CDR3 is TGCAGCGGAACCGGGACCCCGTCCTACAATGAGCAGTTCTTC.

This clonotype has ten or more counts. The chain uses TRBV12-3 or TRBV12-4 and TRBJ2-2; D unclear. There are 11 residues in the CDR3. Deletions cut 6 bases from V and 6 bases from J, with 5 bases between. This chain's CDR3 is CASRGSGELFF. CDR3 DNA sequence: TGTGCCAGCAGAGGGTCCGGGGAGCTGTTTTTT.

Written as DNA, the CDR3 is TGTGCCAGCAGCCGCGGGACAGGGTTCCAGCCCCAGCATTTT. This codes for CASSRGTGFQPQHF. The chain is built from TRBV12-3 or TRBV12-4 and TRBJ1-5, with 9 bases aligning to TRBD1. This CDR3 spans 14 amino acids. Trimming took 6 bases from V and 7 from J; bases not matched to a gene: 7.

The V call is TRBV12-3 or TRBV12-4, the J call TRBJ1-4, with 7 bases lining up with TRBD1. V was clipped by 6 bases and J by 7 bases; unmatched bases: 11. CDR3 length equals 15 residues. The CDR3 nucleotides read TGTGCCAGCAGCCACCTCCAGGGGGGGGGTGAAAAACTGTTTTTT. Its translation is CASSHLQGGGEKLFF.

The table lists this clonotype with a few counts. This chain connects TRBV5-1 to TRBJ2-1; 7 nucleotides line up with TRBD1. The V gene's germline CDR1 is SGHRS and CDR2 YFSETQ. The CDR3 has 18 amino acids. With V trimmed by 4 bases and J by 0 bases, 13 bases remained unmatched. The CDR3 here is CASSGGDSGLSSYNEQFF. The CDR3, as DNA: TGCGCCAGCAGCGGTGGGGACAGTGGGCTTAGCTCCTACAATGAGCAGTTCTTC.

This clonotype was observed at least ten times. The chain has TRBV12-3 or TRBV12-4 and TRBJ1-5; the D gene is possibly TRBD1 (6 bases). The CDR3 has 13 residues. V gave up 6 bases and J gave up 5 bases, with 11 bases separating them. The CDR3 reads CASRRRQDQPQHF. CDR3 sequence (DNA): TGTGCCAGCAGGCGCCGACAGGATCAGCCCCAGCATTTT.

The chain couples TRBV2 to TRBJ1-4, with D unclear. The CDR3 totals 14 residues. V was clipped by 6 bases and J by 1 base, with 9 bases between them. Germline CDR1 and CDR2: SNHLY and FYNNEI. The CDR3 nucleotides are TGTGCCAGCAGGTTCGGAGAAACTAATGAAAAACTGTTTTTT. Translation gives CASRFGETNEKLFF.

The genes are TRBV4-1 and TRBJ2-6; D is ambiguous. Germline V lookup: CDR1 MGHRA, CDR2 YSYEKL. Trimming removed 4 bases at V and 0 bases at J, with 19 bases between. CDR3 length: 19 residues. This CDR3 reads CASSLRAPVVDSGANVLTF. Written as DNA, the CDR3 is TGCGCCAGCAGCCTTAGGGCTCCAGTGGTCGACTCTGGGGCCAACGTCCTGACTTTC.

This clonotype was seen only a few times. The CDR3 here is CASSQVIGTTDTQYF. The CDR3, as DNA: TGCGCCAGCAGCCAAGTCATCGGCACGACGGATACGCAGTATTTT. This rearrangement joins TRBV4-3 to TRBJ2-3; no firm D call. Per the germline V gene, CDR1 is LGHNA and CDR2 is YSLEER. The CDR3 sequence is 15 residues long. V lost 1 base and J lost 6, with 14 bases in between.

The rearrangement uses TRBV2 and TRBJ2-2, with no clear D. Per the germline V gene, CDR1 is SNHLY and CDR2 is FYNNEI. The CDR3 contains 15 residues. Trimming took 2 bases from V and 2 from J, leaving 9 bases between them. The CDR3 is CASSEWARNTGELFF. The CDR3 region has the DNA TGTGCCAGCAGTGAATGGGCCAGAAACACCGGGGAGCTGTTTTTT.

J is TRBJ2-1 and V is TRBV6-2 or TRBV6-3, with D possibly matching TRBD2 (5 bases). V shed 6 bases and J shed 10 bases, with 10 bases lying between them. CDR1 and CDR2 (germline): MNHEY, SVGEGT. The CDR3 sequence is 11 residues long. DNA of the CDR3: TGTGCCAGCAGGGATCGGGGAGAGCAGTTCTTC. Its translation is CASRDRGEQFF.

This clonotype was detected a few times. The chain recombines TRBV24-1 with TRBJ2-2; D unclear. V was trimmed by 2 bases and J by 1 base, leaving 10 bases between them. CDR1 is KGHDR, CDR2 SFDVKD, per germline. The CDR3 is made up of 16 amino acids. CDR3 bases: TGTGCCACCAGTGATTCAGATCAGGTGAACACCGGGGAGCTGTTTTTT. This sequence encodes CATSDSDQVNTGELFF.

J is TRBJ2-1 and V is TRBV6-5; TRBD1 matches 9 bases. Germline CDR1 and CDR2: MNHEY and SVGAGI. This CDR3 has 15 residues. V lost 6 bases to trimming and J lost 2 bases; unmatched junction nucleotides: 5. CDR3 sequence (DNA): TGTGCCAGCAGCAAACAGGGGGCCGCCTACAATGAGCAGTTCTTC. It yields the protein CASSKQGAAYNEQFF.

The J gene is TRBJ2-5, the V gene TRBV28; the D gene could be TRBD1 or TRBD2 (6 bases each). CDR3 length: 14 residues. Germline-derived CDR1 and CDR2 are MDHEN and SYDVKM. The V and J ends lost 5 bases and 5 bases respectively, with 15 bases between them. Here the CDR3 DNA reads TGTGCCAGCAGTCCATGGGGGGCGACTGAGACCCAGTACTTC. This gives the protein CASSPWGATETQYF.

This clonotype was observed a few times. The CDR3 loop is CASSQPSDDRMRGYTF. Here the CDR3 DNA reads TGCGCCAGCAGCCAACCCAGTGATGACAGGATGAGGGGCTACACCTTC. This chain connects TRBV4-1 to TRBJ1-2, with D perhaps TRBD1 (6 bases). The V end lost 2 bases, the J end lost 8 bases, and 21 bases lay between the germline ends. The germline V gene has CDR1 MGHRA and CDR2 YSYEKL. The CDR3 length is 16 residues.

The V and J genes are TRBV7-9 and TRBJ2-1; 15 nucleotides match TRBD2. V shed 5 bases, J shed 6 bases, and the junction held 8 bases outside the gene matches. Germline V gene data show CDR1 as SEHNR and CDR2 as FQNEAQ (reference sequence). This CDR3 has 17 residues. The CDR3 nucleotides read TGTGCCAGCAGCCCTCTAGGACTAGCGGGGGGGCCCAATGAGCAGTTCTTC. Amino acids: CASSPLGLAGGPNEQFF.